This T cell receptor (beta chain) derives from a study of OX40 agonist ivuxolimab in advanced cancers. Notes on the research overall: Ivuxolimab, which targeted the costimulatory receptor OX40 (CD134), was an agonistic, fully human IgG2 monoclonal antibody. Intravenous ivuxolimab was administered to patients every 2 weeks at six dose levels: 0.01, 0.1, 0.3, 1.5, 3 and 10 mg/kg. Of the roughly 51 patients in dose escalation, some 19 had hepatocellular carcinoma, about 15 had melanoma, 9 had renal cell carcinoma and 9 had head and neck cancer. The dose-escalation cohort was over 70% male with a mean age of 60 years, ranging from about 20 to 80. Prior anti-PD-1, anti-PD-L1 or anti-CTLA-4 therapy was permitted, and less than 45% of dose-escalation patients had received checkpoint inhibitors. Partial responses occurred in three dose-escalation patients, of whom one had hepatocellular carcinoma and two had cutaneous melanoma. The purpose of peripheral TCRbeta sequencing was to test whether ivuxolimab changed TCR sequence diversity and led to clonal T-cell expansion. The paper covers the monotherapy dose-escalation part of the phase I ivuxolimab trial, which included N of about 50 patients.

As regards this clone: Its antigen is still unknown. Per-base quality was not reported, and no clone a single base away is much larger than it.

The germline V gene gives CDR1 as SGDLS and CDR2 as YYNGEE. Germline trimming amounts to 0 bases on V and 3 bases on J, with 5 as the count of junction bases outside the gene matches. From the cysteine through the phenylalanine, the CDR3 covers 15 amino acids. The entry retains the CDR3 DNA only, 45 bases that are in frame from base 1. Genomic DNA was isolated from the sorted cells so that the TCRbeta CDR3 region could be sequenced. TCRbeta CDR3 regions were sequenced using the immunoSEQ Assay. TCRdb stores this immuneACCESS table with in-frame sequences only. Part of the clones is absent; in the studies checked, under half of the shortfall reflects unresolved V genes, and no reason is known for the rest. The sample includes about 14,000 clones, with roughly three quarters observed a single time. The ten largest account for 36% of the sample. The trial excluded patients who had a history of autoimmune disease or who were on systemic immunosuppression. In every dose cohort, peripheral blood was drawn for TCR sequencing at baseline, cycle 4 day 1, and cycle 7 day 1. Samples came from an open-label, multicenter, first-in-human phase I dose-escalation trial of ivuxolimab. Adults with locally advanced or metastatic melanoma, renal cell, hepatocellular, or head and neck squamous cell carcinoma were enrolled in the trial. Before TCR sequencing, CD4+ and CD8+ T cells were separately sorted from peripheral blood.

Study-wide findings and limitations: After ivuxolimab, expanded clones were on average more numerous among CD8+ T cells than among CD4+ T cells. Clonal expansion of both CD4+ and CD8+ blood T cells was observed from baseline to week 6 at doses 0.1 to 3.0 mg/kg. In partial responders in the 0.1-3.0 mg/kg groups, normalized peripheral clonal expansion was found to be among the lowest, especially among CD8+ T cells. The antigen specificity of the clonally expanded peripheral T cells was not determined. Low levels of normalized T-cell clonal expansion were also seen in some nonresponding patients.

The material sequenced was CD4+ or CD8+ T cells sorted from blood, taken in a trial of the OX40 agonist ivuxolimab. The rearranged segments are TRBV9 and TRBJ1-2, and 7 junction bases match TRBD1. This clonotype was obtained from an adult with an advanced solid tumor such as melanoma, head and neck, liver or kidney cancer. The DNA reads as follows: TGTGCCAGCAGCGTAGGAGGGACAGAGTACTATGGCTACACCTTC. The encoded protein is CASSVGGTEYYGYTF.